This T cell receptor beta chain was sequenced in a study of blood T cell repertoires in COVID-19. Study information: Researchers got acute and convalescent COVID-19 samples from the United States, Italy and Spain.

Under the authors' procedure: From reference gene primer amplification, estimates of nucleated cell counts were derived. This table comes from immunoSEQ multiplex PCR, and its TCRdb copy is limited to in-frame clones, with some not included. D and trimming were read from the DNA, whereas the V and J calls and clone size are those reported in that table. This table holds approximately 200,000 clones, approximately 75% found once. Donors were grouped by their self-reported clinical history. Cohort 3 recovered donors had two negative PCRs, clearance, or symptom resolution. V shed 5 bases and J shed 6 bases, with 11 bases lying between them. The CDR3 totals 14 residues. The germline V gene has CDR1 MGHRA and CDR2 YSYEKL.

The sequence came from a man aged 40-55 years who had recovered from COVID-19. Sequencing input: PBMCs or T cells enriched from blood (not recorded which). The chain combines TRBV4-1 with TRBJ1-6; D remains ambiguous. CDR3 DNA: TGCGCCAGCAGCAGGGAGGCAGCTAATTCACCCCTCCACTTT. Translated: CASSREAANSPLHF.